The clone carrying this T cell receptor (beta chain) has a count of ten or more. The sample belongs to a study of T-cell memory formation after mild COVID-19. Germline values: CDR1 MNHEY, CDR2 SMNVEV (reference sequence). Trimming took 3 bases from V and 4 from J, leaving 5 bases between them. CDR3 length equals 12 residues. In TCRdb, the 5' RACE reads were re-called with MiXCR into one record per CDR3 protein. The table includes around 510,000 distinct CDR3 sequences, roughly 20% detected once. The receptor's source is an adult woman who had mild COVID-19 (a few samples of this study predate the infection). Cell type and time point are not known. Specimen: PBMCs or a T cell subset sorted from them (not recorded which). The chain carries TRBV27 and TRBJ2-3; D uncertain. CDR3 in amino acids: CASSFRPDTQYF. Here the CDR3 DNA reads TGTGCCAGCAGTTTTCGTCCAGATACGCAGTATTTT.